This passage covers 25 T cell receptor beta chains from one sample sequenced in a study of blood T cell repertoires in COVID-19. The method was immunoSEQ multiplex PCR; TCRdb's version includes in-frame clones alone and lacks a portion of them. The data show about 180,000 clones, around 88% seen once. The sequenced sample was peripheral blood. These receptors were obtained from a woman in her twenties or thirties with acute or convalescent COVID-19.

The chain employs TRBV6-5 and TRBJ1-6, with D unclear. The CDR3 length is 13 residues. CDR1 and CDR2 from the germline V gene are MNHEY and SVGAGI. Trimming cost V 8 bases and J 9 bases, with 14 bases left between them. CDR3 sequence (DNA): TGTGCCAGCCGGGGAGGGTATGTTTCACCCCTCCACTTT. It encodes CASRGGYVSPLHF.

This chain connects TRBV19 to TRBJ2-7; the D gene is possibly TRBD1 (5 bases). CDR1 is LNHDA, CDR2 SQIVND, per germline (reference sequence). Trimming shortened V by 6 bases and J by 0 bases, and 15 bases separated the two germline ends. The CDR3 is 15 amino acids. The CDR3 DNA reads as TGTGCCAGTAGCCACACTATAACAGGCTCCTACGAGCAGTACTTC. Residues: CASSHTITGSYEQYF.

The V and J genes are TRBV5-1 and TRBJ2-1; the match to TRBD2 covers 9 bases. V shed 0 bases and J 8 bases; nucleotides not matched to a gene: 6. The CDR3 extends over 15 amino acids. CDR1 and CDR2 from the germline V gene are SGHRS and YFSETQ. DNA of the CDR3: TGCGCCAGCAGCTTGGGACTAGCGGAGACCCATGAGCAGTTCTTC. Translation: CASSLGLAETHEQFF.

This clone has a single count. The CDR3 here is CASSQGSRTVYEQYF. Here the CDR3 DNA reads TGTGCCAGCAGCCAGGGTTCCCGGACAGTCTACGAGCAGTACTTC. The chain has TRBV14 and TRBJ2-7; D might be TRBD1 (6 bases). The CDR3 is made up of 15 amino acids. The germline V and J ends were trimmed by 3 bases and 3 bases, with 15 bases remaining between them. Germline V gene data show CDR1 as SGHDN and CDR2 as FVKESK.

V usage is TRBV7-9 and J usage is TRBJ2-7; D might be TRBD2 (5 bases). CDR3 length: 13 residues. Germline lookup yields CDR1 SEHNR and CDR2 FQNEAQ (reference sequence). Trimming stripped 5 bases from V and 0 bases from J, with 8 bases between. CDR3 sequence: CASSMSGSYEQYF. CDR3 bases: TGTGCCAGCAGCATGAGCGGCTCCTACGAGCAGTACTTC.

J is TRBJ2-5 and V is TRBV28, with D perhaps matching TRBD2 (6 bases). CDR1 is MDHEN, CDR2 SYDVKM, per germline. This CDR3 spans 15 amino acids. Trimming shortened V by 5 bases and J by 5 bases, and 18 bases separated the two germline ends. The CDR3 DNA sequence: TGTGCCAGCAGTGCCCCCGGGGCCGGAGGGGAGACCCAGTACTTC. Its protein is CASSAPGAGGETQYF.

V gene TRBV27 combines with J gene TRBJ1-4; TRBD1 is a possible D gene (5 bases). CDR1 MNHEY and CDR2 SMNVEV come from the germline V gene (reference sequence). Trimming pared 8 bases from V and 7 bases from J, leaving 11 bases between. CDR3 length equals 12 residues. The CDR3 loop reads CASGGFSEKLFF. DNA for the CDR3: TGTGCCAGCGGGGGGTTCTCTGAAAAACTGTTTTTT.

A few counts support this clone. The chain is built from TRBV28 and TRBJ1-4; D unresolved. V lost 8 bases and J lost 10, with 11 bases in between. Germline CDR1 reads MDHEN; CDR2 reads SYDVKM. This CDR3 contains 11 residues. CDR3 in amino acids: CASGIEGKLFF. The DNA of the CDR3 is TGTGCCAGCGGAATAGAGGGAAAACTGTTTTTT.

The chain links TRBV11-2 to TRBJ2-7; D may be TRBD2 (6 bases). This CDR3 comprises 14 residues. V was shortened by 3 bases and J by 4 bases, with 13 bases between the two germline ends. Germline V lookup: CDR1 SGHAT, CDR2 FQNNGV. As DNA, the CDR3 is TGTGCCAGCAGCTTTTTGTTCGGGACTTACGAGCAGTACTTC. Translated: CASSFLFGTYEQYF.

This chain connects TRBV3-1 (or the pseudogene TRBV3-2) to TRBJ1-3; 8 bases align to TRBD1. After removal of 2 bases from V and 4 bases from J, the junction contained 7 bases not matched to a gene. The CDR3 is made up of 16 amino acids. The germline gives CDR1 LGHDT, CDR2 YNNKEL (reference sequence). Here the CDR3 reads CASSQRTGMTGNTIYF. As DNA, the CDR3 is TGTGCCAGCAGCCAAAGGACAGGGATGACCGGAAACACCATATATTTT.

This chain uses TRBV28 with TRBJ1-5; D unresolved. CDR1 is MDHEN and CDR2 is SYDVKM in the germline V gene. V lost 3 bases and J 6 bases, leaving 12 bases between the germline ends. The CDR3 has 14 amino acids. CDR3 loop: CASSLPGSIQPQHF. CDR3 coding DNA: TGTGCCAGCAGTTTGCCCGGGTCCATTCAGCCCCAGCATTTT.

The chain links TRBV28 to TRBJ2-3, with TRBD2 matching over 9 bases. Germline V lookup: CDR1 MDHEN, CDR2 SYDVKM. This CDR3 is built from 15 residues. V lost 6 bases to trimming and J lost 5 bases; unmatched junction nucleotides: 9. For the CDR3, the DNA is TGTGCCAGCAGCCCGCCGGGACTAGCCAGAGATACGCAGTATTTT. Amino acid sequence: CASSPPGLARDTQYF.

The chain links TRBV18 to TRBJ2-7; TRBD2 agrees at 12 bases. Germline CDR1 reads KGHSH; CDR2 reads LQKENI. The CDR3 covers 15 residues. J gave up 8 bases and V 0 bases, and 5 bases lay outside the gene matches. DNA for the CDR3: TGTGCCAGCTCACCACCAGGACTAGCGGGACCACAGCAGTACTTC. Translation gives CASSPPGLAGPQQYF. Combining the CDR3 with reference TRBV18 and TRBJ2-7 gives the whole variable domain NAGVMQNPRHLVRRRGQEARLRCSPMKGHSHVYWYRQLPEEGLKFMVYLQKENIIDESGMPKERFSAEFPKEGPSILRIQQVVRGDSAAYFCASSPPGLAGPQQYFGPGTRLTVT.

The V call is TRBV7-9, the J call TRBJ2-5, with D tentatively TRBD2 (5 bases). This CDR3 contains 14 residues. Per the germline V gene, CDR1 is SEHNR and CDR2 is FQNEAQ (reference sequence). With 1 base removed from V and 9 bases from J, the gap between germline ends came to 15 bases. CDR3 amino acids: CASSLVATSGAQYF. For the CDR3, the DNA is TGTGCCAGCAGCTTAGTTGCGACTTCCGGGGCCCAGTACTTC.

J is TRBJ2-2 and V is TRBV11-2; D possibly corresponds to TRBD2 (5 bases). The length of the CDR3 is 15 residues. The germline CDR1 and CDR2 sequences are SGHAT and FQNNGV. Trimming removed 5 bases from V and 7 bases from J, with 17 bases in between. CDR3 coding DNA: TGTGCCAGCAGCCAAAGATACAGCGGTCGCGGGGAGCTGTTTTTT. It codes for CASSQRYSGRGELFF. Together with reference TRBV11-2 and TRBJ2-2, the CDR3 gives the full variable domain: EAGVAQSPRYKIIEKRQSVAFWCNPISGHATLYWYQQILGQGPKLLIQFQNNGVVDDSQLPKDRFSAERLKGVDSTLKIQPAKLEDSAVYLCASSQRYSGRGELFFGEGSRLTVL.

This chain links TRBV4-2 with TRBJ1-5; unclear D gene. The germline gives CDR1 LGHNA, CDR2 YNFKEQ. V was pared by 0 bases and J by 4 bases, with 10 bases between. The CDR3 loop spans 15 amino acids. The CDR3 protein is CASSQEGDANQPQHF. The CDR3 DNA sequence: TGTGCCAGCAGCCAAGAGGGCGACGCTAATCAGCCCCAGCATTTT.

The chain links TRBV6-1 to TRBJ2-1; 9 bases fit TRBD2. The junction had 3 bases not matched to a gene; V was cut back by 3 bases and J by 9 bases. This CDR3 region has 13 residues. Germline V lookup: CDR1 MNHNS, CDR2 SASEGT. CDR3 residues: CASSELAGTEQFF. The CDR3 DNA sequence: TGTGCCAGCAGTGAGCTAGCGGGGACTGAGCAGTTCTTC.

The chain has TRBV28 and TRBJ1-1; D gene unclear. With 2 bases removed from V and 8 bases from J, the gap between germline ends came to 6 bases. CDR3 length: 11 amino acids. Per the germline V gene, CDR1 is MDHEN and CDR2 is SYDVKM. CDR3 DNA: TGTGCCAGCAGTTTAGCCTACGAAGCTTTCTTT. Its translation is CASSLAYEAFF.

This clone has a single count. V usage is TRBV15 and J usage is TRBJ2-2; maybe TRBD2 (6 bases). CDR1 and CDR2 from the germline V gene are LNHNV and YYDKDF (reference sequence). V dropped 8 bases and J dropped 7 bases, with 8 bases sitting between them. The CDR3 contains 11 residues. The CDR3: CATGGNGELFF. CDR3 bases: TGTGCCACCGGCGGGAACGGGGAGCTGTTTTTT.

The chain recombines TRBV28 with TRBJ2-2; tentative D call: TRBD1 (6 bases). Looked up from germline, CDR1 is MDHEN and CDR2 is SYDVKM. The CDR3 runs to 13 residues. Trimming cost V 2 bases and J 8 bases, with 9 bases left between them. CDR3 protein: CASSLSDRGELFF. CDR3 sequence (DNA): TGTGCCAGCAGTTTAAGTGACAGGGGGGAGCTGTTTTTT.

The chain has TRBV9 and TRBJ1-3, with TRBD1 as a possible D gene (5 bases). Trimming stripped 4 bases from V and 1 base from J, with 12 bases between. The CDR3 has 15 amino acids. Germline V CDR1 and CDR2: SGDLS, YYNGEE. The CDR3: CASSLGLSSGNTIYF. CDR3 nucleotide sequence: TGTGCCAGCAGCCTGGGGCTTTCTTCTGGAAACACCATATATTTT.

The V and J genes are TRBV5-6 and TRBJ2-5, with 7 nucleotides matching TRBD1. Trimming took 3 bases from V and 7 from J; bases not matched to a gene: 12. Per germline, CDR1 SGHDT and CDR2 YYEEEE. The CDR3 length is 15 residues. This chain's CDR3 is CASSYPGQADVTQYF. As DNA, the CDR3 is TGTGCCAGCAGCTATCCAGGACAGGCGGATGTGACCCAGTACTTC.

V gene TRBV4-1 combines with J gene TRBJ2-7; 8 positions agree with TRBD2. Germline CDR1 reads MGHRA; CDR2 reads YSYEKL. The CDR3 is 14 residues long. The V and J ends lost 6 bases and 3 bases, in that order; junction bases with no gene match: 7. The CDR3 region is CASSPVGTSYEQYF. CDR3 sequence (DNA): TGCGCCAGCAGTCCCGTAGGGACTAGCTACGAGCAGTACTTC.

This clone was recorded only once. The chain recombines TRBV5-1 with TRBJ2-1; unclear D gene. V was cut by 0 bases and J by 6 bases, with 7 bases left in between. This CDR3 has 13 amino acids. CDR1 is SGHRS and CDR2 is YFSETQ in the germline V gene. Written as DNA, the CDR3 is TGCGCCAGCAGCTTGGGGAGCCCCAATGAGCAGTTCTTC. Its protein is CASSLGSPNEQFF.

The chain links TRBV10-3 to TRBJ1-2, with 9 bases fitting TRBD1. The CDR3 has 12 residues. The germline V gene encodes CDR1 ENHRY and CDR2 SYGVKD. The V gene end was trimmed by 11 bases and the J gene end by 7 bases; junction bases not matched to a gene: 8. CDR3 DNA sequence: TGTGCCTCAACAGGGGGCGCCAGTGGCTACACCTTC. It encodes CASTGGASGYTF.